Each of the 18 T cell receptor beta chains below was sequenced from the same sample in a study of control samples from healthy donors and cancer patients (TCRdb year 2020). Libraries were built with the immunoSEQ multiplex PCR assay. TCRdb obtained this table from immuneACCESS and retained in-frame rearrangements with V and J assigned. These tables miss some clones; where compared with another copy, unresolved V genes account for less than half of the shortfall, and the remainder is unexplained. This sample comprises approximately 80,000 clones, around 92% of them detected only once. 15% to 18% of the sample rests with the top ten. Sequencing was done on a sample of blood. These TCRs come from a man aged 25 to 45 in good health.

For the CDR3, the DNA is TGTGCCAGCAGTCTAACAAGACAGGGCCGCTACACCTTC. It specifies CASSLTRQGRYTF. The chain recombines TRBV27 with TRBJ1-2; 7 nucleotides line up with TRBD1. Trimming removed 5 bases from V and 9 bases from J; junction bases left unmatched: 9. The CDR3 length is 13 residues. Germline V lookup: CDR1 MNHEY, CDR2 SMNVEV (reference sequence).

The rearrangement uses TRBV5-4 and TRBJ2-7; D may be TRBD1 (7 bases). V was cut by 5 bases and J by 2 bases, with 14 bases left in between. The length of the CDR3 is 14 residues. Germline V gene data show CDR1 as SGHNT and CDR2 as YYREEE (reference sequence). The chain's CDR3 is CASRNRGLPYEQYF. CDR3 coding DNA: TGTGCCAGCAGAAACAGGGGACTCCCCTACGAGCAGTACTTC.

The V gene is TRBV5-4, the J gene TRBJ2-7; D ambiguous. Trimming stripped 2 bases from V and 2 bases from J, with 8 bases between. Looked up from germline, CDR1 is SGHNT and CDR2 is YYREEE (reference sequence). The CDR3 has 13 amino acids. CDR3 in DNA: TGTGCCAGCAGCTTTGCTGTTACCTACGAGCAGTACTTC. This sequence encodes CASSFAVTYEQYF.

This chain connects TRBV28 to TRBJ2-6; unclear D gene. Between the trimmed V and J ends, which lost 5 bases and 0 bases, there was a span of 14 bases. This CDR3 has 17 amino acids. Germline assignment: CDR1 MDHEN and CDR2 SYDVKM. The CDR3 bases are TGTGCCAGCAGTCGACAAGTAGGCTCCTCTGGGGCCAACGTCCTGACTTTC. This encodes CASSRQVGSSGANVLTF. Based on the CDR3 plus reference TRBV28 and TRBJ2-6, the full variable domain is DVKVTQSSRYLVKRTGEKVFLECVQDMDHENMFWYRQDPGLGLRLIYFSYDVKMKEKGDIPEGYSVSREKKERFSLILESASTNQTSMYLCASSRQVGSSGANVLTFGAGSRLTVL.

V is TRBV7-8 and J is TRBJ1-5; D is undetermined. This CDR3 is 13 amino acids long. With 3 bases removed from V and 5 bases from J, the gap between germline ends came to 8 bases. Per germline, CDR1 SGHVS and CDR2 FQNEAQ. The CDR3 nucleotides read TGTGCCAGCAGCTTCAACACCTATCAGCCCCAGCATTTT. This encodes CASSFNTYQPQHF.

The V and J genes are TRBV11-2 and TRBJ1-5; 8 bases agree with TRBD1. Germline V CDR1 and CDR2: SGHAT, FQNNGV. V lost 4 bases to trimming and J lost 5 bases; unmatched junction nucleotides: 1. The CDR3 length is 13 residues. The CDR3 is CASSWGQDQPQHF. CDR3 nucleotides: TGTGCCAGCAGCTGGGGACAGGATCAGCCCCAGCATTTT.

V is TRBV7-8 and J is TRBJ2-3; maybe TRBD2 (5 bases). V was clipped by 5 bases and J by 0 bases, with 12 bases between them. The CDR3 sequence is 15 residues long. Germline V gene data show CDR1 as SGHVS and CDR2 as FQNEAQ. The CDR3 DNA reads TGTGCCAGCAGCCCCGAGGGAGCGAGCACAGATACGCAGTATTTT. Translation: CASSPEGASTDTQYF.

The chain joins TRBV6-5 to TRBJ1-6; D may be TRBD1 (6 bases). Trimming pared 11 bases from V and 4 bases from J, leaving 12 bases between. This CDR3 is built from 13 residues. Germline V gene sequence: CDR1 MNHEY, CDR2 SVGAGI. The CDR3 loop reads CAGKGQYNSPLHF. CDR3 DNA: TGTGCCGGCAAAGGACAGTATAATTCACCCCTCCACTTT.

The CDR3 here is CASSIPGQGSGEQYF. CDR3 coding DNA: TGTGCCAGTAGTATTCCGGGACAGGGGTCGGGTGAGCAGTACTTC. The chain uses TRBV19 and TRBJ2-7; 10 bases line up with TRBD1. CDR1 LNHDA and CDR2 SQIVND come from the germline V gene (reference sequence). V gave up 3 bases and J gave up 7 bases; unmatched junction bases: 9. The CDR3 runs 15 residues.

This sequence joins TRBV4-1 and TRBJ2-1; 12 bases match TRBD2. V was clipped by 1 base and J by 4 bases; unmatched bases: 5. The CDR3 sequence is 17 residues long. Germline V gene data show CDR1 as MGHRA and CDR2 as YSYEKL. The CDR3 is CASSQGLAGVVYNEQFF. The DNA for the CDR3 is TGCGCCAGCAGCCAAGGACTAGCGGGAGTGGTGTACAATGAGCAGTTCTTC.

The CDR3 region is CASSLAGYGTDTQYF. The CDR3 DNA sequence: TGTGCCAGCAGCTTAGCAGGCTACGGCACAGATACGCAGTATTTT. This chain connects TRBV11-2 to TRBJ2-3, with D hard to call. Per the germline V gene, CDR1 is SGHAT and CDR2 is FQNNGV. CDR3 length equals 15 residues. Trimming took off 1 base at V and 1 base at J, with 9 bases between the two ends.

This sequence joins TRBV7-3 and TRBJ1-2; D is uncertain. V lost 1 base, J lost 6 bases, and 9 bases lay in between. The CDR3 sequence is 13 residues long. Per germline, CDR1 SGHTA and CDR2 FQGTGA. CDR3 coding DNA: TGTGCCAGCAGCTTAAACGTGGGTGATGGCTACACCTTC. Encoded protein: CASSLNVGDGYTF.

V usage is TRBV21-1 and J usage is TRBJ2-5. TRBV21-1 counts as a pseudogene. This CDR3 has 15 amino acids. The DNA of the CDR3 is TGTGCCAGCAGGAAGGGACCATCGTACCAAGAGACCCAGTACTTC. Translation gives CASRKGPSYQETQYF.

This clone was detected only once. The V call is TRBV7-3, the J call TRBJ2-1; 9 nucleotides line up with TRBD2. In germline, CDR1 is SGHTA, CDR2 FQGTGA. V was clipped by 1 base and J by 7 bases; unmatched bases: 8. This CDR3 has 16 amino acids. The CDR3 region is CASSLIGRGGRNEQFF. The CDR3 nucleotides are TGTGCCAGCAGCTTAATAGGGCGGGGGGGCCGAAATGAGCAGTTCTTC.

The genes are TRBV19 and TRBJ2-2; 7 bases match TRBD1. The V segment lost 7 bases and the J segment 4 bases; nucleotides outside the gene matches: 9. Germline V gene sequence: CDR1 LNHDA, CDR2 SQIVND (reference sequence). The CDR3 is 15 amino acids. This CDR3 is CASKGGRGFTGELFF. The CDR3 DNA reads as TGTGCCAGTAAAGGGGGCAGGGGATTCACCGGGGAGCTGTTTTTT. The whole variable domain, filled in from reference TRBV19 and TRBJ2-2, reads DGGITQSPKYLFRKEGQNVTLSCEQNLNHDAMYWYRQDPGQGLRLIYYSQIVNDFQKGDIAEGYSVSREKKESFPLTVTSAQKNPTAFYLCASKGGRGFTGELFFGEGSRLTVL.

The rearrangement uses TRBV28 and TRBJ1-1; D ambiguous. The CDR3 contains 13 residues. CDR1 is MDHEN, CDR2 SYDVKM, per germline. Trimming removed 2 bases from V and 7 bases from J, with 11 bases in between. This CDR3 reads CASSLGEAVEAFF. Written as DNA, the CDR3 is TGTGCCAGCAGTTTAGGGGAGGCGGTTGAAGCTTTCTTT.

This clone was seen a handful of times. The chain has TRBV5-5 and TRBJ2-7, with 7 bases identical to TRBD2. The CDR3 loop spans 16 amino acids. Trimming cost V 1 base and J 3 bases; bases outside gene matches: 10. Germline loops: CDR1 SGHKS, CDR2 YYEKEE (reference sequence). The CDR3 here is CASSLSLAKVLYEQYF. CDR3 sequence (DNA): TGTGCCAGCAGCTTGTCACTAGCGAAAGTACTCTACGAGCAGTACTTC.

CDR3 sequence (DNA): TGCGCCAGTGGCCTTGGTTACGAGCAGTACTTC. This sequence encodes CASGLGYEQYF. V is TRBV10-2 and J is TRBJ2-7; D unresolved. Trimming pared 9 bases from V and 4 bases from J, leaving 10 bases between. The CDR3 totals 11 residues. CDR1 and CDR2 (germline): WSHSY, SAAADI.